One sample yielded the 20 T cell receptor beta chains listed below, sequenced in a study of T cell repertoires in cytomegalovirus infection. TCRdb fed the reads into MiXCR, producing one record per CDR3 protein. There are 150,000 to 200,000 distinct CDR3 sequences in the sample; about an eighth occur only once, and 25% to 30% lies in the top ten. The sample consisted of PBMCs. The source of these receptors is a human donor in good health (CMV status not recorded). Some clones in this sample may be carry-over from other donors' samples.

CDR3 sequence (DNA): TGTGCCAGCAGCCCCGAGCTTCTAGTCAACTATGGCTACACCTTC. The encoded protein is CASSPELLVNYGYTF. This chain joins TRBV5-3 and TRBJ1-2; D is uncertain. TRBV5-3 has ORF status, its function being uncertain. V lost 8 bases and J lost 2, with 19 bases in between. This CDR3 region has 15 residues.

This clonotype showed up just a few times. The chain carries TRBV20-1 and TRBJ1-4; D gene unclear. This CDR3 is built from 14 residues. The germline V gene encodes CDR1 DFQATT and CDR2 SNEGSKA (reference sequence). V lost 1 base and J lost 5, with 11 bases in between. The CDR3 DNA follows: TGCAGTGCTAGAGGGAACCGAGAGAATGAAAAACTGTTTTTT. It specifies CSARGNRENEKLFF.

This clonotype was observed many times. CDR3 loop: CASSLGPGPTWDTEAFF. The CDR3 DNA is TGTGCCAGCAGCTTAGGCCCAGGCCCAACCTGGGACACTGAAGCTTTCTTT. The genes are TRBV7-2 and TRBJ1-1, with D unclear. This CDR3 contains 17 residues. CDR1 and CDR2 from the germline V gene are SGHTA and FQGNSA. V lost 1 base and J 3 bases, leaving 18 bases between the germline ends.

In its sample, this clonotype was seen a few times. The chain uses TRBV14 and TRBJ2-1; 8 bases map to TRBD2. J lost 4 bases, V lost 2 bases, and 13 bases had no gene match. Per the germline V gene, CDR1 is SGHDN and CDR2 is FVKESK. This CDR3 spans 18 amino acids. CDR3 residues: CASSQRALGLAGYNEQFF. DNA of the CDR3: TGTGCCAGCAGCCAACGAGCCCTGGGGCTAGCGGGTTACAATGAGCAGTTCTTC.

In this sample, this clonotype turned up many times. The chain uses TRBV7-7 and TRBJ2-5, with TRBD1 identical over 10 bases. V lost 5 bases, J lost 5 bases, and 2 bases stayed unmatched. Germline loops: CDR1 SSHAT, CDR2 FNYEAQ (reference sequence). The CDR3 has 13 amino acids. This chain's CDR3 is CASSTDRGETQYF. In DNA form, the CDR3 reads TGTGCCAGCAGCACGGACAGGGGGGAGACCCAGTACTTC.

The V gene is TRBV7-6, the J gene TRBJ1-1, with D uncertain. The length of the CDR3 is 11 residues. Germline CDR1 SGHVS, CDR2 FNYEAQ. Deletions cut 8 bases from V and 4 bases from J, with 8 bases between. The chain's CDR3 is CASASGTEAFF. In DNA form, the CDR3 reads TGTGCCAGCGCCTCGGGCACTGAAGCTTTCTTT.

This clonotype was counted at least ten times. This rearrangement joins TRBV7-9 to TRBJ2-6; D call uncertain. This CDR3 is built from 18 residues. CDR1 is SEHNR, CDR2 FQNEAQ, per germline (reference sequence). V was cut by 2 bases and J by 0 bases, with 14 bases left in between. The DNA of the CDR3 is TGTGCCAGCAGCTTAAGTGGACCCCGTGGCTCTGGGGCCAACGTCCTGACTTTC. This codes for CASSLSGPRGSGANVLTF.

A remark on this clonotype: A much larger clonotype is one base distant, so this may be a read error. The genes are TRBV27 and TRBJ2-5, with D perhaps matching TRBD2 (5 bases). Germline V gene lookup returns CDR1 MNHEY and CDR2 SMNVEV (reference sequence). The CDR3 covers 15 residues. CDR3 coding DNA: TGTGCCTGCAGTCCAAGGGAGAGCGGTAAAGAGACCCAGTACTTC. Translating gives CACSPRESGKETQYF.

This clonotype was seen repeatedly, ten times or more. This chain joins TRBV7-7 and TRBJ1-5, with 7 bases identical to TRBD1. This CDR3 comprises 12 residues. Germline lookup yields CDR1 SSHAT and CDR2 FNYEAQ (reference sequence). The CDR3 DNA is TGTGCTTCGACACAGGGGAATCAGCCCCAGCATTTT. It yields the protein CASTQGNQPQHF.

This rearrangement joins TRBV14 to TRBJ2-5, with 7 bases aligning to TRBD1. V dropped 2 bases and J dropped 4; count of bases not matched to a gene: 10. CDR3 size: 16 residues. Germline V lookup: CDR1 SGHDN, CDR2 FVKESK. The CDR3 loop reads CASSQKRTGSRETQYF. The CDR3 nucleotides read TGTGCCAGCAGCCAAAAGCGGACAGGTTCTCGAGAGACCCAGTACTTC.

This clonotype was found many times. The chain couples TRBV7-8 to TRBJ2-7; 8 bases align to TRBD2. Germline CDR1 reads SGHVS; CDR2 reads FQNEAQ. The CDR3 totals 13 residues. V dropped 8 bases and J dropped 5; count of bases not matched to a gene: 8. CDR3 DNA sequence: TGTGCCAGCCGATGGCGGGGGGCCGACGAGCAGTACTTC. Translating gives CASRWRGADEQYF.

The sample holds a few counts of this clonotype. The chain links TRBV7-9 to TRBJ1-1; D is unclear. The CDR3 totals 15 residues. The germline V gene encodes CDR1 SEHNR and CDR2 FQNEAQ (reference sequence). The ends were cut back, 3 bases at V and 1 base at J, with 12 bases in the middle. CDR3 coding DNA: TGTGCCAGCAGCTTCCCCAGTTGGGGGAACACTGAAGCTTTCTTT. It encodes CASSFPSWGNTEAFF.

Comment on this clonotype: The junction does not match germline at one end; this may be a read error. This rearrangement joins TRBV7-3 to TRBJ1-1, with 7 bases matching TRBD1. The germline CDR1 and CDR2 sequences are SGHTA and FQGTGA. The CDR3 contains 14 residues. The CDR3 nucleotides read TGTGCCAGCAGCTCCTTAGCGGGACAGACAATACGGGACTTT. Translated: CASSSLAGQTIRDF. The full variable domain, its missing parts supplied by reference TRBV7-3 and TRBJ1-1, is GAGVSQTPSNKVTEKGKYVELRCDPISGHTALYWYRQSLGQGPEFLIYFQGTGAADDSGLPNDRFFAVRPEGSVSTLKIQRTERGDSAVYLCASSSLAGQTIRDFGQGTRLTVV.

This clonotype was counted at least ten times. The chain combines TRBV12-3 or TRBV12-4 with TRBJ1-4; D is undetermined. The CDR3 covers 14 residues. V was cut by 7 bases and J by 8 bases, with 17 bases left in between. The CDR3 reads CASTDEDLGEKLFF. Here the CDR3 DNA reads TGTGCCAGCACGGACGAGGACCTTGGGGAAAAACTGTTTTTT.

This clonotype was recorded many times. The chain uses TRBV7-2 and TRBJ1-1; 12 bases align to TRBD1. V lost 4 bases to trimming and J lost 3 bases; unmatched junction nucleotides: 3. The CDR3 runs 15 residues. Germline V gene data show CDR1 as SGHTA and CDR2 as FQGNSA. The CDR3 DNA follows: TGTGCCAGCAGCTCCCGGGACAGGGGGCACACTGAAGCTTTCTTT. Translation: CASSSRDRGHTEAFF.

This clonotype came up many times. This sequence joins TRBV7-2 and TRBJ2-7; 8 nucleotides align to TRBD1. The V gene's germline CDR1 is SGHTA and CDR2 FQGNSA. The junction had 11 bases not matched to a gene; V was cut back by 5 bases and J by 2 bases. This CDR3 is 16 amino acids long. The CDR3 spells CASSPDRDARTYEQYF. In DNA, the CDR3 is TGTGCCAGCAGCCCGGACAGGGACGCGCGAACCTACGAGCAGTACTTC.

The J gene is TRBJ2-2, the V gene TRBV6-2 or TRBV6-3; D gene uncertain. Germline CDR1 is MNHEY and CDR2 is SVGEGT. Trimming pared 6 bases from V and 7 bases from J, leaving 6 bases between. The length of the CDR3 is 11 residues. CDR3 protein: CASRQSGELFF. The DNA of the CDR3 is TGTGCCAGCAGACAGAGCGGGGAGCTGTTTTTT.

This clonotype came up many times. The J gene is TRBJ2-2, the V gene TRBV7-3; TRBD1 might be the D (5 bases). Germline CDR1 reads SGHTA; CDR2 reads FQGTGA. This CDR3 spans 17 amino acids. With 2 bases removed from V and 1 base from J, the gap between germline ends came to 14 bases. CDR3 region: CASSLFIQDKNTGELFF. The CDR3 coding sequence is TGTGCCAGCAGCTTATTCATCCAGGACAAGAACACCGGGGAGCTGTTTTTT.

This clonotype was found a few times. This chain connects TRBV5-1 to TRBJ2-7; the match to TRBD2 covers 10 bases. The V gene end was trimmed by 1 base and the J gene end by 6 bases; junction bases not matched to a gene: 7. Germline CDR1 reads SGHRS; CDR2 reads YFSETQ. This CDR3 comprises 15 residues. The CDR3 DNA sequence: TGCGCCAGCAGCTTGACTCTAGCGGGAGTGTTCGAGCAGTACTTC. It codes for CASSLTLAGVFEQYF.

V and J are TRBV13 and TRBJ1-6, with a tentative D call TRBD1 (5 bases). CDR3 length: 14 amino acids. V was trimmed by 4 bases and J by 9 bases, leaving 13 bases between them. Germline V gene data show CDR1 as PRHDT and CDR2 as FYEKMQ (reference sequence). The CDR3 nucleotides are TGTGCCAGCAGCTCCAGGGAGGGAAGTTCACCCCTCCACTTT. It is translated as CASSSREGSSPLHF.